These T cell receptor beta chains were read from a single sample in a study of blood T cell repertoires in COVID-19. Data came from immunoSEQ multiplex PCR; TCRdb stores just in-frame clones and leaves some out. There are 150,000 to 200,000 clones in the sample; approximately 87% occur only once, and 0.7% to 0.9% lies in the top ten. The specimen was peripheral blood. The receptor set was obtained from a woman aged 18-35 years who had recovered from COVID-19. The CDR3 runs from the conserved cysteine through the conserved F or W. D genes are given only for firm matches. The listing skips clone size in some rows; elsewhere it reads once, few, many or a size class.

TRBV7-2,TRBD1,TRBJ2-7,.,CASSLGTGDIYEQYF,TGTGCCAGCAGCTTAGGGACAGGCGATATTTACGAGCAGTACTTC
TRBV9,.,TRBJ1-3,.,CASSPHLGVLYF,TGTGCCAGCAGCCCCCATCTCGGGGTCCTATATTTT
TRBV19,.,TRBJ2-7,.,CASSIAGQSYEQYF,TGTGCCAGTAGTATTGCTGGACAGTCCTACGAGCAGTACTTC
TRBV2,.,TRBJ2-6,.,CASSEAGRGANVLTF,TGTGCCAGCAGTGAGGCGGGGCGCGGGGCCAACGTCCTGACTTTC
TRBV4-1,.,TRBJ1-5,.,CASSQDPRGLSNQPQHF,TGCGCCAGCAGCCAAGACCCCAGGGGTCTAAGCAATCAGCCCCAGCATTTT
TRBV19,TRBD2,TRBJ2-3,.,CASSIEPSGSGARTQYF,TGTGCCAGTAGTATAGAACCTAGCGGGAGTGGGGCCCGTACGCAGTATTTT
TRBV28,.,TRBJ2-5,once,CASSSSPQGQETQYF,TGTGCCAGCAGTTCATCACCACAGGGCCAAGAGACCCAGTACTTC
TRBV27,TRBD1,TRBJ1-6,.,CASGPGQGNSPLHF,TGTGCCAGCGGACCGGGACAGGGTAATTCACCCCTCCACTTT
TRBV18,.,TRBJ1-5,.,CASSTNPGFQPQHF,TGTGCCAGCTCAACGAATCCAGGGTTTCAGCCCCAGCATTTT
TRBV16,.,TRBJ1-2,.,CASSRPEGYTF,TGTGCCAGCAGCCGCCCCGAGGGCTACACCTTC
TRBV9,TRBD2,TRBJ2-5,.,CASSSRLAGGPHQETQYF,TGTGCCAGCAGCTCACGACTAGCGGGAGGGCCCCACCAAGAGACCCAGTACTTC
TRBV3-1/TRBV3-2,.,TRBJ1-2,.,CASSQDGFYGYTF,TGTGCCAGCAGCCAAGACGGGTTCTATGGCTACACCTTC
TRBV5-1,TRBD1,TRBJ2-7,.,CASSLDRGEEQYF,TGCGCCAGCAGCTTGGACAGGGGGGAAGAGCAGTACTTC
TRBV2,TRBD1,TRBJ2-7,.,CASTKGGQGSFEQYF,TGTGCCAGCACAAAGGGGGGACAGGGGTCTTTCGAGCAGTACTTC
TRBV20-1,.,TRBJ1-1,.,CSASPRNTEAFF,TGCAGTGCTAGTCCCAGGAACACTGAAGCTTTCTTT
TRBV6-4,TRBD1,TRBJ1-5,.,CASNGQGRRQPQHF,TGTGCCAGCAATGGACAGGGTAGGCGTCAGCCCCAGCATTTT
TRBV7-8,.,TRBJ1-5,.,CASSPSGSSQPQHF,TGTGCCAGCAGCCCATCAGGGTCCTCTCAGCCCCAGCATTTT
TRBV14,TRBD1,TRBJ1-3,.,CASSRTGGLSSGNTIYF,TGTGCCAGCAGCCGAACAGGGGGCCTGAGCTCTGGAAACACCATATATTTT
TRBV6-4,.,TRBJ2-3,.,CASSDYWTSDTQYF,TGTGCCAGCAGTGATTATTGGACTTCAGATACGCAGTATTTT
TRBV7-3,TRBD2,TRBJ2-1,once,CASSLTRREEQFF,TGTGCCAGCAGCTTAACACGGCGGGAGGAGCAGTTCTTC
TRBV15,TRBD2,TRBJ2-1,.,CATSREGRAGLGEQFF,TGTGCCACCAGCAGAGAAGGGAGGGCCGGGCTTGGCGAGCAGTTCTTC
TRBV5-1,.,TRBJ1-1,.,CASSLDGAPNTEAFF,TGCGCCAGCAGCTTGGACGGAGCCCCGAACACTGAAGCTTTCTTT
TRBV11-3,TRBD2,TRBJ2-3,.,CASSLDVLSSGGFTDTQYF,TGTGCCAGCAGCTTAGATGTTCTGTCGAGCGGGGGTTTCACAGATACGCAGTATTTT
TRBV2,.,TRBJ1-6,.,CASRGTSLNSPLHF,TGTGCCAGCAGAGGGACATCTCTTAATTCACCCCTCCACTTT
TRBV18,.,TRBJ2-5,.,CASSPEALLLKETQYF,TGTGCCAGCTCACCAGAGGCTCTGTTACTAAAAGAGACCCAGTACTTC
TRBV13,TRBD1,TRBJ1-3,.,CASSPDRVTSGNTIYF,TGTGCCAGCAGCCCAGACAGGGTGACCTCTGGAAACACCATATATTTT
TRBV5-1,TRBD1,TRBJ1-3,.,CASSPTGGRGNTIYF,TGCGCCAGCAGCCCCACAGGGGGACGAGGAAACACCATATATTTT
TRBV29-1,.,TRBJ2-2,.,CSVPTGAGELFF,TGCAGCGTTCCAACCGGAGCCGGGGAGCTGTTTTTT
TRBV27,TRBD2,TRBJ2-1,once,CASGGEYNEQFF,TGTGCCAGCGGGGGGGAATACAATGAGCAGTTCTTC